These 15 T cell receptor beta chains came from one sample sequenced in a study of breast tumors, draining lymph nodes, adjacent tissues. MiXCR, run by TCRdb on the multiplex PCR reads, gives a single entry per CDR3 protein. The sample consists of approximately 170,000 distinct CDR3 sequences, 33% of them appearing once. Samples came from axillary lymph nodes draining the breast cancer. Input material: axillary lymph node tissue. The receptors stem from a female donor with breast cancer. Some clones in this sample may be carry-over from other donors' samples.

V is TRBV9 and J is TRBJ2-1, with D possibly being TRBD1 (5 bases). V gave up 0 bases and J gave up 9 bases, with 19 bases separating them. The CDR3 spans 16 residues. Per germline, CDR1 SGDLS and CDR2 YYNGEE. The CDR3 DNA follows: TGTGCCAGCAGCGTAGCTCTGGAAGTGAGGCAGGGTGAGCAGTTCTTC. Protein product: CASSVALEVRQGEQFF.

This clonotype was found a few times. The conserved closing phenylalanine or tryptophan is absent in this CDR3, likely reflecting a read error. The rearrangement uses TRBV20-1 and TRBJ2-7; D uncertain. V was pared by 0 bases and J by 0 bases, with 6 bases between. CDR3 size: 13 residues. CDR1 and CDR2 (germline): DFQATT, SNEGSKA (reference sequence). This chain's CDR3 is CSAREVVSYEQYL. In nucleotides, the CDR3 is TGCAGTGCTAGAGAGGTAGTCTCCTACGAGCAGTACCTC.

This clonotype was observed many times. The chain has TRBV7-9 and TRBJ2-1; 14 nucleotides match TRBD2. Germline V gene data show CDR1 as SEHNR and CDR2 as FQNEAQ (reference sequence). Unmatched junction bases numbered 6, after V lost 6 bases and J lost 5 bases. The CDR3 has 16 residues. The CDR3 protein is CASSWTSGRPHNEQFF. Written as DNA, the CDR3 is TGTGCCAGCAGTTGGACTAGCGGGAGGCCTCACAATGAGCAGTTCTTC. The full variable domain, its missing parts supplied by reference TRBV7-9 and TRBJ2-1, is DTGVSQNPRHKITKRGQNVTFRCDPISEHNRLYWYRQTLGQGPEFLTYFQNEAQLEKSRLLSDRFSAERPKGSFSTLEIQRTEQGDSAMYLCASSWTSGRPHNEQFFGPGTRLTVL.

This clonotype was counted at least ten times. This chain connects TRBV2 to TRBJ2-7; unclear D gene. Trimming took off 8 bases at V and 0 bases at J, with 14 bases between the two ends. Per the germline V gene, CDR1 is SNHLY and CDR2 is FYNNEI. The CDR3 has 14 residues. The CDR3 loop reads CASDPGELSYEQYF. CDR3 coding DNA: TGTGCCAGCGATCCAGGAGAGCTCTCCTACGAGCAGTACTTC. The variable domain in full, with the rest retrieved from reference TRBV2 and TRBJ2-7, is EPEVTQTPSHQVTQMGQEVILRCVPISNHLYFYWYRQILGQKVEFLVSFYNNEISEKSEIFDDQFSVERPDGSNFTLKIRSTKLEDSAMYFCASDPGELSYEQYFGPGTRLTVT.

This clonotype was picked up many times. This chain connects TRBV7-3 to TRBJ2-1, with 7 bases identical to TRBD2. The V and J ends lost 6 bases and 2 bases, in that order; junction bases with no gene match: 7. This CDR3 is 15 amino acids long. CDR1 SGHTA and CDR2 FQGTGA come from the germline V gene. The CDR3 coding sequence is TGTGCCAGCAGACAAAGCGGGACCGCCTACAATGAGCAGTTCTTC. It specifies CASRQSGTAYNEQFF.

This clonotype has a count of ten or more. V gene TRBV20-1 combines with J gene TRBJ1-2, with D uncertain. Per the germline V gene, CDR1 is DFQATT and CDR2 is SNEGSKA (reference sequence). This CDR3 has 14 amino acids. The ends were cut back, 0 bases at V and 5 bases at J, with 13 bases in the middle. CDR3 nucleotides: TGCAGTGCTAGAGATATAGGAGAGGGATATGGCTACACCTTC. Amino acids: CSARDIGEGYGYTF.

This clonotype was detected only a few times. This chain uses TRBV3-1 with TRBJ2-7; D gene ambiguous. With 0 bases removed from V and 4 bases from J, the gap between germline ends came to 1 base. Looked up from germline, CDR1 is LGHDT and CDR2 is YNNKEL (reference sequence). This CDR3 comprises 11 residues. CDR3 coding DNA: TGTGCCAGCAGCCAAGATTACGAGCAGTACTTC. Encoded protein: CASSQDYEQYF.

This clonotype was seen repeatedly, ten times or more. V usage is TRBV19 and J usage is TRBJ2-3, with D perhaps matching TRBD2 (6 bases). V lost 6 bases and J lost 3, with 19 bases in between. Germline assignment: CDR1 LNHDA and CDR2 SQIVND (reference sequence). The CDR3 length is 16 residues. The DNA for the CDR3 is TGTGCCAGTAGACAAACTACGCTAGCGCGAACAGATACGCAGTATTTT. This translates into CASRQTTLARTDTQYF.

As to this clonotype: Given a much more abundant clone one base away, this may be a read error. The chain couples TRBV12-3 or TRBV12-4 to TRBJ2-7; 7 nucleotides align to TRBD1. The CDR3 runs 16 residues. This CDR3 is CASSEPGQVSSHEQYF. CDR3 nucleotide sequence: TGTGCCAGCAGTGAACCTGGACAGGTTAGCTCCCACGAGCAGTACTTC.

Ten or more counts support this clonotype. V is TRBV18 and J is TRBJ2-7; either TRBD1 or TRBD2 may supply D (5 bases each). The germline V gene encodes CDR1 KGHSH and CDR2 LQKENI. The V and J ends lost 0 bases and 5 bases respectively, with 14 bases between them. CDR3 size: 15 residues. In DNA form, the CDR3 reads TGTGCCAGCTCACCACCGGGGGTCCTTTTGCACGAGCAGTACTTC. This sequence encodes CASSPPGVLLHEQYF.

This clonotype occurred many times. The chain recombines TRBV5-1 with TRBJ1-2, with D perhaps matching TRBD1 (6 bases). The CDR3 extends over 13 amino acids. The germline V gene has CDR1 SGHRS and CDR2 YFSETQ. The V gene lost 3 bases and the J gene lost 2 bases, with 8 bases spanning the gap. This CDR3 is CASSYRENYGYTF. CDR3 coding DNA: TGCGCCAGCAGCTACAGGGAAAACTATGGCTACACCTTC.

This clonotype appeared many times. V is TRBV20-1 and J is TRBJ2-2; maybe TRBD2 (6 bases). V lost 8 bases and J 1 base, leaving 8 bases between the germline ends. The length of the CDR3 is 12 residues. Germline loops: CDR1 DFQATT, CDR2 SNEGSKA (reference sequence). The CDR3 DNA reads as TGCAGTATGGGGGGGAACACCGGGGAGCTGTTTTTT. It is translated as CSMGGNTGELFF.

As concerns this clonotype: A much larger clone lies one base from this, so it may be a read error. The chain is built from TRBV19 and TRBJ2-1, with D possibly matching TRBD1 (7 bases). Germline V gives CDR1 LNHDA, CDR2 SQIVND (reference sequence). The ends were cut back, 5 bases at V and 7 bases at J, with 24 bases in the middle. The CDR3 extends over 17 amino acids. The CDR3 is CASSEGGSRGAKNEQFF. CDR3 coding DNA: TGTGCCAGTAGTGAAGGAGGGAGCAGGGGGGCTAAGAATGAGCAGTTCTTC.

This clonotype came up many times. This chain joins TRBV20-1 and TRBJ2-3; tentatively, D is TRBD2 (7 bases). Germline V gives CDR1 DFQATT, CDR2 SNEGSKA (reference sequence). The V and J ends lost 3 bases and 0 bases respectively, with 19 bases between them. This CDR3 has 17 residues. Here the CDR3 DNA reads TGCAGTGCTAGCCCCCGGTCGGGGGGCCCTAGCACAGATACGCAGTATTTT. This encodes CSASPRSGGPSTDTQYF.

Remarks on this clonotype: A much larger clone lies a single base off, so this may be a read error. This chain connects TRBV18 to TRBJ2-7, with 9 bases lining up with TRBD2. Trimming removed 8 bases from V and 5 bases from J; junction bases left unmatched: 10. CDR1 is KGHSH, CDR2 LQKENI, per germline. The CDR3 is 14 residues long. The CDR3, as DNA: TGTGCCAGCGCGACTGGCGGGAGGGCGCACGAGCAGTACTTC. Translating gives CASATGGRAHEQYF.